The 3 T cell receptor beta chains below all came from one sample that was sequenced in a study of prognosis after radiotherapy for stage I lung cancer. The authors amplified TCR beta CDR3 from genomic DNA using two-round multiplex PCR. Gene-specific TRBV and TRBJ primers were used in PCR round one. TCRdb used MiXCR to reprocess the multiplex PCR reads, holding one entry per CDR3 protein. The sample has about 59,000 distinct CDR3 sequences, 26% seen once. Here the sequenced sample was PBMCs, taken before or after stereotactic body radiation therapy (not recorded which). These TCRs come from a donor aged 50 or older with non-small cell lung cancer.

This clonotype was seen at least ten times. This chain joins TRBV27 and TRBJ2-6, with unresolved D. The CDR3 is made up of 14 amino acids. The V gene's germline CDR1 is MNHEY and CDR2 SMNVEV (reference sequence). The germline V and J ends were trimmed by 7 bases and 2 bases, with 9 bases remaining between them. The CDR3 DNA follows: TGTGCCAGCAAGCCGCAGACTGGGGCCAACGTCCTGACTTTC. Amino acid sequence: CASKPQTGANVLTF.

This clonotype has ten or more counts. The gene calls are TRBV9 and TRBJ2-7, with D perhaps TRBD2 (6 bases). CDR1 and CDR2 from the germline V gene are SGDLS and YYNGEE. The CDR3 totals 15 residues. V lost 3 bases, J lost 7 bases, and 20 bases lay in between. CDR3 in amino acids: CASSATGTQTEEQYF. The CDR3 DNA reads TGTGCCAGCAGCGCTACCGGGACTCAGACGGAAGAGCAGTACTTC.

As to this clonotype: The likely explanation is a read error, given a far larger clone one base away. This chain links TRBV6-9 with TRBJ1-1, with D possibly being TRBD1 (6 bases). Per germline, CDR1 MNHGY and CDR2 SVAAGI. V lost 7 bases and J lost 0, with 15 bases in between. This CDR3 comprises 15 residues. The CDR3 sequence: CASTYPGALNTEAFF. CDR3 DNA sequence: TGTGCCAGCACTTACCCGGGGGCTTTGAACACTGAAGCTTTCTTT.